The TCR beta chain described here comes from a study of early T cells in non-severe SARS-CoV-2 infection. The CDR3 is made up of 15 amino acids. V lost 3 bases and J lost 7; bases outside the gene matches: 5. From germline, CDR1 is SGHTA and CDR2 FQGTGA. TCRdb re-called the 5' RACE reads through MiXCR, storing one row per CDR3 protein. The table records roughly 61,000 distinct CDR3 sequences, about 13% of them present only once. The specimen comprised whole blood, sampled at baseline. This sequence was found in an adult who was a healthcare worker with PCR-confirmed SARS-CoV-2 infection or an uninfected control (not recorded which). The chain joins TRBV7-3 to TRBJ2-2, with TRBD2 matching 10 bases. The CDR3 nucleotides are TGTGCCAGCAGCTTGCGTCTAGCGGGAGACGGGGAGCTGTTTTTT. Translating it yields CASSLRLAGDGELFF.